This T cell receptor (beta chain) was observed in a study of read filtering for tumor transcriptome and immune sequencing. Deletions cut 1 base from V and 0 bases from J, with 14 bases between. The CDR3 length is 17 residues. This clonotype showed up many times. Molecular barcoded adaptors covering alpha/delta and beta/gamma chains were used on roughly 370 ng RNA. TCRdb fed the reads into MiXCR, producing one record per CDR3 protein. The profile shows around 130,000 distinct CDR3 sequences, around 14% of them singletons. The receptor was isolated from a donor at least 40 years old with multiple myeloma. Source material: a population of CD138-negative cells sorted from bone marrow. The chain carries TRBV12-3 or TRBV12-4 and TRBJ2-3; D unresolved. The CDR3 spells CASSLEAYPTSTDTQYF. The CDR3 nucleotides read TGTGCCAGCAGTTTAGAGGCCTACCCAACTAGCACAGATACGCAGTATTTT.